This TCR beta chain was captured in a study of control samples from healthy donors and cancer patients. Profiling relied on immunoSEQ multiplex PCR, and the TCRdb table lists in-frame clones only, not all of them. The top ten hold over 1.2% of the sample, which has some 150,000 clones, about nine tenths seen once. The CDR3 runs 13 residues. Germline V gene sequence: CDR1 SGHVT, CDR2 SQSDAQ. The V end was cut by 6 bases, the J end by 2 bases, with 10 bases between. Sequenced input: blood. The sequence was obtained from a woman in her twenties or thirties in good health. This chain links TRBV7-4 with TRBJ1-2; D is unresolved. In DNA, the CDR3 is TGTGCCAGCAGTCAGACAAACAACTATGGCTACACCTTC. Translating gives CASSQTNNYGYTF.